The rows below give T cell receptor beta chains drawn from one sample of a study of T cell responses to AZD1222 COVID-19 vaccine. Sequencing was performed with immunoSEQ multiplex PCR; in TCRdb, only in-frame clones are kept and a portion is missing. The table lists about 140,000 clones, roughly nine tenths of them singletons. Source: peripheral blood, taken 28 days after the second AZD1222 dose. These receptors all come from an adult who received the AZD1222 COVID-19 vaccine. Each CDR3 is given with its conserved first and last residue. Where a row states a size, it is once, few, many or the class of an expanded clone; other rows omit it.

TRBV5-1	-	TRBJ2-6	CASSLDRGSGANVLTF
TRBV15	-	TRBJ2-7	CATSTGDRVYEQYF
TRBV12-5	-	TRBJ2-5	CASGRGTGKLETQYF
TRBV10-1	-	TRBJ2-3	CASSVREGDTDTQYF
TRBV19	few	TRBJ1-1	CASNRLGAENTEAFF
TRBV6-6	-	TRBJ1-5	CASSLGTGVSNQPQHF
TRBV4-3	-	TRBJ2-2	CASSPGLARLANTGELFF
TRBV15	-	TRBJ1-1	CATSRDPGDVPENTEAFF
TRBV9	-	TRBJ1-5	CASSVGPSSNQPQHF
TRBV18	once	TRBJ1-1	CASTGQWNTEAFF
TRBV28	-	TRBJ2-4	CASRMTGPYIQYF
TRBV4-2	-	TRBJ1-5	CASSQNRGSSNQPQHF
TRBV5-1	-	TRBJ1-4	CASSLEGAGEKLFF
TRBV24-1	-	TRBJ2-5	CATSDPRSEAETQYF
TRBV21-1	-	TRBJ2-3	CASRSLFGEGKTDTQYF
TRBV2	-	TRBJ1-1	CANTPDGAGGTEAFF
TRBV5-1	-	TRBJ2-5	CASRAGTGVRETQYF
TRBV5-1	once	TRBJ1-4	CASSRPGTENEKLFF
TRBV6-1	-	TRBJ1-1	CASSERSGTEAFF
TRBV5-8	few	TRBJ1-1	CASSAEEKRNTEAFF
TRBV11-2	-	TRBJ1-2	CASSRGQGHGYTF
TRBV7-7	-	TRBJ2-1	CASSRDSQSSEQFF
TRBV7-9	once	TRBJ1-3	CASSLNLRRGGGNTIYF
TRBV2	-	TRBJ2-1	CASSAETSGSNEQFF
TRBV6-6	-	TRBJ2-7	CASSPDRGRNEQYF
TRBV11-3	-	TRBJ2-3	CASSWGQLDRGPDTQYF
TRBV10-2	-	TRBJ2-7	CASTRGKGYYEQYF
TRBV7-2	-	TRBJ1-5	CASSLALLGQGYQPQHF
TRBV6-5	-	TRBJ1-1	CASRQGYLAEAFF
TRBV3-1/TRBV3-2	-	TRBJ2-1	CASSPDSGSYNEQFF
TRBV7-9	-	TRBJ2-2	CASSPSPPGELFF
TRBV2	-	TRBJ2-3	CASRGDRAFEDTQYF
TRBV19	once	TRBJ2-1	CASSMDSFNEQFF
TRBV24-1	-	TRBJ2-7	CATSRGPRGAGSYEQYF
TRBV7-2	-	TRBJ1-3	CASSLSPQGVRNTIYF
TRBV28	once	TRBJ1-4	CASSLGGQGSEKLFF
TRBV28	-	TRBJ2-1	CASSLSYNEQFF
TRBV6-2/TRBV6-3	-	TRBJ2-7	CASSSELSGFSYEQYF
TRBV13	-	TRBJ1-1	CASSLGATPEAFF
TRBV11-2	-	TRBJ1-5	CASSLAVGKGQPQHF
TRBV19	-	TRBJ2-2	CASSIEGTGELFF
TRBV7-9	-	TRBJ1-2	CASSLVSGLNTF
TRBV4-3	-	TRBJ1-2	CASSQESLYGYTF
TRBV4-3	-	TRBJ2-5	CASSQGTAKQETQYF
TRBV5-1	-	TRBJ2-2	CASSLGTPNTGELFF
TRBV7-9	few	TRBJ1-1	CASTPRGGITEAFF
TRBV19	-	TRBJ1-2	CASSIRTGTGGYGYTF
TRBV2	-	TRBJ1-2	CASSGDRVYGYTF
TRBV5-1	-	TRBJ2-1	CASRTSGSVNEQFF
TRBV5-4	-	TRBJ1-6	CASSLDDRDSPLHF
TRBV7-9	-	TRBJ1-1	CASSPPGQGGVNTEAFF
TRBV12-3/TRBV12-4	-	TRBJ1-2	CATKTGDYGYTF